This T cell receptor beta chain stems from a study of T cell changes during pregnancy in multiple sclerosis. The table came from immunoSEQ multiplex PCR; TCRdb's copy has only in-frame clones and leaves some out. The sample shows some 33,000 clones, 89% of them seen only once. CDR1 GTSNPN and CDR2 SVGIG come from the germline V gene (reference sequence). This CDR3 is 18 amino acids long. V trimming: 0 bases; J trimming: 3 bases; junction bases outside the gene matches: 7. Sequences were derived from CD8+ T cells from peripheral blood mononuclear cells, sampled in the third trimester of pregnancy. This receptor was obtained from a female donor with multiple sclerosis, enrolled in a pregnancy study. The chain uses TRBV30 and TRBJ2-1; 14 bases map to TRBD2. This CDR3 reads CAWSVGLAGEGSYNEQFF. CDR3 coding DNA: TGTGCCTGGAGTGTGGGACTAGCGGGAGAGGGTAGCTACAATGAGCAGTTCTTC.